This TCR beta chain comes out of a study of control samples from healthy donors and cancer patients. This table comes from immunoSEQ multiplex PCR, and its TCRdb copy is limited to in-frame clones, with some not included. The sample holds 170,000 or so clones, 85% to 95% seen once. CDR1 is LNHDA and CDR2 is SQIVND in the germline V gene (reference sequence). The V and J ends lost 3 bases and 6 bases respectively, with 8 bases between them. The CDR3 runs to 13 residues. The sequenced sample consisted of blood. The chain carries TRBV19 and TRBJ2-2; no reliable D call. This sequence originates from a man aged 18 to 30 in good health. CDR3 sequence reads: CASSIAVPGELFF. Written as DNA, the CDR3 is TGTGCCAGTAGTATTGCCGTTCCCGGGGAGCTGTTTTTT.